Below are 20 T cell receptor beta chains sequenced from a single sample in a study of Tregs in tolerant kidney transplant recipients. The method was immunoSEQ multiplex PCR; TCRdb's version includes in-frame clones alone and lacks a portion of them. The sample includes several thousand clones. Related graft donors supplied nonmyeloablative bone marrow transplants, and mixed chimerism was transient. Here the sequenced sample was CD8+ T cells from blood (PBMCs), taken 12 months after the transplant. The receptors here all came from a human patient who received a combined kidney and bone marrow transplant. The graft donor may be the source of some T cells.

In regard to this clone: The read gets to within 3 residues of the CDR3 end, and the germline J gene fills in the rest. The rearrangement links TRBV6-2 or TRBV6-3 to TRBJ2-3; D is uncertain. The CDR3 consists of 14 residues. Germline loops: CDR1 MNHEY, CDR2 SVGEGT. Trimming left V 2 bases short and J 0 bases short, with 6 bases between. This chain's CDR3 is CASSYTTSTDTQYF. Partial CDR3 DNA: TGTGCCAGCAGTTACACTACTAGCACAGATACG.

Comments on this clone: Read sequence stops 3 residues before the CDR3 end, and the germline J gene provides the missing end. The rearrangement uses TRBV5-8 and TRBJ1-5; D unclear. The CDR3 spans 13 residues. CDR1 and CDR2 from the germline V gene are SGHTS and YDEGEE. The V end was cut by 0 bases, the J end by 5 bases, with 6 bases between. The CDR3 DNA, read in part, is TGTGCCAGCAGCTTGGTGGGCTATCAGCCC. This gives the protein CASSLVGYQP. Given in full, the CDR3 is CASSLVGYQPQHF. The full variable domain, in which reference TRBV5-8 and TRBJ1-5 provide the parts outside the CDR3, is EAGVTQSPTHLIKTRGQQATLRCSPISGHTSVYWYQQALGLGLQFLLWYDEGEERNRGNFPPRFSGRQFPNYSSELNVNALELEDSALYLCASSLVGYQPQHFGDGTRLSIL.

The CDR3 DNA, read in part, is TGTGCCAGTAGTATCGACACATACACAGATACG. It codes for CASSIDTYTDT. The whole CDR3 reads CASSIDTYTDTQYF. The chain is built from TRBV19 and TRBJ2-3; the D is unclear. The read terminates 3 residues ahead of where the CDR3 ends, so the germline J gene completes it. Trimming removed 3 bases at V and 2 bases at J, with 9 bases between. Germline CDR1 reads LNHDA; CDR2 reads SQIVND (reference sequence). This CDR3 is built from 14 residues. Full variable domain (remainder filled in from reference TRBV19 and TRBJ2-3): DGGITQSPKYLFRKEGQNVTLSCEQNLNHDAMYWYRQDPGQGLRLIYYSQIVNDFQKGDIAEGYSVSREKKESFPLTVTSAQKNPTAFYLCASSIDTYTDTQYFGPGTRLTVL.

Regarding this clone: Read coverage stops 3 residues before the CDR3 terminus; the germline J gene supplies the remainder. The chain recombines TRBV10-2 with TRBJ2-2; the match to TRBD2 covers 9 bases. J was trimmed by 5 bases and V by 6 bases; bases with no gene match: 4. The CDR3 is 14 residues long. Germline CDR1 reads WSHSY; CDR2 reads SAAADI. The CDR3: CASSTSGRTGELFF. The sequenced CDR3 bases are TGCGCCAGCAGCACTAGCGGGCGGACCGGGGAG.

About this clone itself: The CDR3 goes on 3 residues after the read ends, and that part is filled in from the germline J gene. This chain links TRBV20-1 with TRBJ2-7, with D possibly being TRBD2 (6 bases). CDR3 length equals 17 residues. V was clipped by 1 base and J by 4 bases, with 23 bases between them. Germline V gene lookup returns CDR1 DFQATT and CDR2 SNEGSKA (reference sequence). The CDR3 reads CSARVWLADVGGYEQYF. The CDR3 DNA, read in part, is TGCAGTGCTAGAGTCTGGCTAGCCGATGTTGGAGGGTACGAG.

Of note for this clone: The read comes to an end 3 residues before the CDR3 does, leaving the germline J gene to fill in the end. The V gene is TRBV6-2 or TRBV6-3, the J gene TRBJ1-3, with 7 bases identical to TRBD1. CDR1 is MNHEY, CDR2 SVGEGT, per germline. J lost 0 bases, V lost 4 bases, and 3 bases had no gene match. The CDR3 spans 15 residues. The sequenced CDR3 bases are TGTGCCAGCAGTTCTTGGGACAGCTCTGGAAACACC. Its translation: CASSSWDSSGNT. The whole CDR3 reads CASSSWDSSGNTIYF.

Details on this clone: The sequenced fragment ends 3 residues before the CDR3 boundary, so the rest is inferred from the germline J gene. V usage is TRBV4-2 and J usage is TRBJ2-1; TRBD2 matches at 7 bases. CDR3 length equals 12 residues. Germline assignment: CDR1 LGHNA and CDR2 YNFKEQ. J was trimmed by 8 bases and V by 3 bases; bases with no gene match: 1. CDR3 DNA, as far as it was read: TGTGCCAGCAGCCAGGCGGGAGATGAG. Protein sequence: CASSQAGDE. The entire CDR3 sequence reads CASSQAGDEQFF.

About this clone: The read finishes 3 residues shy of the CDR3 end, and the germline J gene is used to complete it. The V gene is TRBV7-7, the J gene TRBJ2-1; 11 bases match TRBD2. Trimming cost V 5 bases and J 8 bases; bases outside gene matches: 5. The germline CDR1 and CDR2 sequences are SSHAT and FNYEAQ (reference sequence). The CDR3 runs to 14 residues. The CDR3 sequence is CASSRLAGRDEQFF. Partial CDR3 DNA: TGTGCCAGCAGCCGACTAGCGGGACGGGATGAG.

Notes on this clone: The sequenced fragment ends 3 residues before the CDR3 boundary, so the rest is inferred from the germline J gene. The chain is built from TRBV20-1 and TRBJ2-7, with 8 bases that match TRBD1. The trim removed 4 bases at V and 0 bases at J, leaving 5 bases unmatched. The CDR3 length is 14 residues. The germline V gene has CDR1 DFQATT and CDR2 SNEGSKA (reference sequence). CDR3 DNA (partial): TGCAGTGCTATCCGACAGGGGCACTCCTACGAG. Encoded protein: CSAIRQGHSYE. The entire CDR3 reads CSAIRQGHSYEQYF.

About this clone itself: The observed sequence ends 3 residues before the CDR3 terminus, with the missing tail filled in from the germline J gene. The J gene is TRBJ2-5, the V gene TRBV29-1; 14 bases map to TRBD2. The CDR3 is 14 residues long. J gave up 5 bases and V 5 bases, and 4 bases lay outside the gene matches. The germline V gene encodes CDR1 SQVTM and CDR2 ANQGSEA. The CDR3 bases that were read are TGCAGCGTTCCGGGACTAGCGGGAGTGGAGACC. This gives the protein CSVPGLAGVET. The full-length CDR3 reads as CSVPGLAGVETQYF.

CDR3 bases read: TGTGCCATCAGTGAGCCGGGGGTTAATCAGCCC. It is translated as CAISEPGVNQP. The whole CDR3 sequence reads CAISEPGVNQPQHF. V is TRBV10-3 and J is TRBJ1-5, with D perhaps matching TRBD1 (5 bases). The CDR3 end falls 3 residues outside the read, so it is completed with the germline J gene. The CDR3 extends over 14 amino acids. V lost 2 bases and J 4 bases, leaving 9 bases between the germline ends. Germline V CDR1 and CDR2: ENHRY, SYGVKD.

The covered CDR3 bases are TGTGCCAGCAGCCGCGGGTACGAG. Protein sequence: CASSRGYE. The CDR3 in full is CASSRGYEQYF. V and J are TRBV5-6 and TRBJ2-7; TRBD2 is a possible D gene (5 bases). The read ends 3 residues early relative to the CDR3; the germline J gene fills the gap. Between the trimmed V and J ends, which lost 4 bases and 4 bases, there was a span of 6 bases. Germline CDR1 and CDR2: SGHDT and YYEEEE. The CDR3 length is 11 residues. Combining the CDR3 with reference TRBV5-6 and TRBJ2-7 gives the whole variable domain DAGVTQSPTHLIKTRGQQVTLRCSPKSGHDTVSWYQQALGQGPQFIFQYYEEEERQRGNFPDRFSGHQFPNYSSELNVNALLLGDSALYLCASSRGYEQYFGPGTRLTVT.

As to this clone: The read finishes 3 residues shy of the CDR3 end, and the germline J gene is used to complete it. The rearrangement joins TRBV20-1 to TRBJ1-5; TRBD1 aligns across 7 bases. Germline values: CDR1 DFQATT, CDR2 SNEGSKA (reference sequence). The V gene end was trimmed by 1 base and the J gene end by 7 bases; junction bases not matched to a gene: 10. CDR3 length: 15 residues. The CDR3 DNA, read in part, is TGCAGTGCTAGAGTCGGGACAGTAATAGGACAGCCC. Encoded protein: CSARVGTVIGQP. The whole CDR3 is CSARVGTVIGQPQHF.

As to this clone: The read terminates 3 residues ahead of where the CDR3 ends, so the germline J gene completes it. The chain is built from TRBV19 and TRBJ1-2, with TRBD1 matching over 10 bases. V was clipped by 6 bases and J by 5 bases; unmatched bases: 6. The CDR3 loop spans 14 amino acids. Germline CDR1 and CDR2: LNHDA and SQIVND (reference sequence). CDR3 in amino acids: CASSFGQGVYGYTF. Partial CDR3 DNA: TGTGCCAGTAGCTTTGGACAGGGGGTTTATGGC. The whole variable domain, remainder taken from reference TRBV19 and TRBJ1-2, is DGGITQSPKYLFRKEGQNVTLSCEQNLNHDAMYWYRQDPGQGLRLIYYSQIVNDFQKGDIAEGYSVSREKKESFPLTVTSAQKNPTAFYLCASSFGQGVYGYTFGSGTRLTVV.

For this clone: The read comes to an end 3 residues before the CDR3 does, leaving the germline J gene to fill in the end. This chain uses TRBV29-1 with TRBJ2-2; maybe TRBD2 (5 bases). In germline, CDR1 is SQVTM, CDR2 ANQGSEA. The CDR3 loop spans 13 amino acids. The V end was cut by 6 bases, the J end by 4 bases, with 12 bases between. CDR3 DNA, as far as it was read: TGCAGCGTGGCCGGGCTAGCCACCGGGGAG. It specifies CSVAGLATGE. The full CDR3 is CSVAGLATGELFF.

Turning to this clone: The CDR3 end is not reached by the read, which stops 3 residues before it; the germline J gene fills it in. The chain joins TRBV19 to TRBJ2-1; maybe TRBD1 (5 bases). CDR3 length equals 12 residues. Germline lookup yields CDR1 LNHDA and CDR2 SQIVND (reference sequence). V was pared by 7 bases and J by 9 bases, with 13 bases between. Incomplete CDR3 DNA: TGTGCCAGTATAGGGGCCTATGGTGAG. It yields the protein CASIGAYGE. The entire CDR3 reads CASIGAYGEQFF.

Points on this clone: The read ends 3 residues shy of where the CDR3 ends; the end is completed using the germline J gene. The chain is built from TRBV10-3 and TRBJ2-1, with 7 bases lining up with TRBD2. After removal of 2 bases from V and 5 bases from J, the junction contained 6 bases not matched to a gene. The CDR3 loop spans 15 amino acids. The germline CDR1 and CDR2 sequences are ENHRY and SYGVKD. The covered CDR3 bases are TGTGCCATCAGTGAGCCTAGCGGCACGCACAATGAG. The encoded protein is CAISEPSGTHNE. In full, the CDR3 reads CAISEPSGTHNEQFF.

Worth noting for this clone: The CDR3 is cut off 3 residues early in the read; its end comes from the germline J gene. The rearrangement links TRBV19 to TRBJ2-7; TRBD2 matches at 9 bases. The germline V gene encodes CDR1 LNHDA and CDR2 SQIVND (reference sequence). V dropped 5 bases and J dropped 4; count of bases not matched to a gene: 9. CDR3 length equals 15 residues. CDR3 residues: CASSLMAGGPYEQYF. The CDR3 bases that were read are TGTGCCAGTAGTCTTATGGCGGGAGGGCCGTACGAG.

CDR3 bases read: TGCGCCAGCAGCTGGGGACAGGGGGCTGGCAATGAG. Its translation is CASSWGQGAGNE. The full CDR3 reads CASSWGQGAGNEQFF. This chain links TRBV5-1 with TRBJ2-1, with 12 positions matching TRBD1. The read is 3 residues too short to cover the CDR3 end, so that end is filled in from the germline J gene. The CDR3 is 15 residues long. Per germline, CDR1 SGHRS and CDR2 YFSETQ. J lost 6 bases, V lost 3 bases, and 4 bases had no gene match.

In the case of this clone: The read stops 3 residues short of the end of the CDR3; the missing end is completed from the germline J gene. The chain has TRBV7-9 and TRBJ2-7; a possible D gene is TRBD1 (6 bases). V was clipped by 8 bases and J by 2 bases, with 13 bases between them. This CDR3 spans 13 amino acids. Germline CDR1 and CDR2: SEHNR and FQNEAQ (reference sequence). The sequenced CDR3 bases are TGTGCCAGCCGGGACACGTTAACCTACGAG. It translates to CASRDTLTYE. The whole CDR3 region reads CASRDTLTYEQYF.